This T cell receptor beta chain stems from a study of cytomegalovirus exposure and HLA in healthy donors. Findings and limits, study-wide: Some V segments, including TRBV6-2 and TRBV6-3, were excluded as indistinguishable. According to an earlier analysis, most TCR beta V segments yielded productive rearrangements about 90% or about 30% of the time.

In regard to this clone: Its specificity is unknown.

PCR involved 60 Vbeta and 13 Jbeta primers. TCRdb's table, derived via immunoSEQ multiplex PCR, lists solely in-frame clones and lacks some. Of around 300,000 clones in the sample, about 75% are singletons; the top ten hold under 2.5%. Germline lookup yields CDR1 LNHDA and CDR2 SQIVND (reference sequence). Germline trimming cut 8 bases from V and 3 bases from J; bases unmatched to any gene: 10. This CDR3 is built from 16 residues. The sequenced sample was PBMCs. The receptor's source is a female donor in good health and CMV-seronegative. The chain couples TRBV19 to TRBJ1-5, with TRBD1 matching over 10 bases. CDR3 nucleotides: TGTGCCAGTCGTAGTCCCGGGACAGGGGCCAATCAGCCCCAGCATTTT. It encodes CASRSPGTGANQPQHF.